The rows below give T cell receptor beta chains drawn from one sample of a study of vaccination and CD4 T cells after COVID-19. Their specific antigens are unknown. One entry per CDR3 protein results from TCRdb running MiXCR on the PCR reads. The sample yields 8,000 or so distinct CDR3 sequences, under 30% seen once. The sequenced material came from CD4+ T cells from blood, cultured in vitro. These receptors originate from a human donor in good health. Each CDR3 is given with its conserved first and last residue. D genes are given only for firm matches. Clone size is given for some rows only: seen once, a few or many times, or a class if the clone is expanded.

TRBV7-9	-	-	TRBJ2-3	CASGGTDTQYF	TGTGCCAGCGGGGGGACAGATACGCAGTATTTT
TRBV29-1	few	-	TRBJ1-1	CSVVTRQENTEAFF	TGCAGCGTTGTTACCCGACAGGAAAACACTGAAGCTTTCTTT
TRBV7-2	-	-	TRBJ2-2	CASKTGLSTGELFF	TGTGCCAGCAAAACAGGGTTGTCCACCGGGGAGCTGTTTTTT
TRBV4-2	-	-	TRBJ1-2	CASSQDLNYGYTF	TGTGCCAGCAGCCAAGATCTGAACTATGGCTACACCTTC
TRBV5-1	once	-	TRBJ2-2	CASSLGGTGRTGELFF	TGCGCCAGCAGCTTGGGAGGCACGGGCAGGACCGGGGAGCTGTTTTTT
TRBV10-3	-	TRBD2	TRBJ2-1	CAISEEGLAGRDNEQFF	TGTGCCATCAGTGAGGAGGGACTAGCGGGGAGAGACAATGAGCAGTTCTTC
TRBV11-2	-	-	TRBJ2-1	CASSLEGASSYNEQFF	TGTGCCAGCAGCTTAGAAGGGGCAAGCTCCTACAATGAGCAGTTCTTC
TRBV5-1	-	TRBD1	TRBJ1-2	CASSPTGGLNYGYTF	TGCGCCAGCAGCCCCACAGGGGGCCTTAACTATGGCTACACCTTC
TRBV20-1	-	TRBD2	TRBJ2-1	CSARGTSGNNEQFF	TGCAGTGCTAGAGGTACTAGCGGGAACAATGAGCAGTTCTTC
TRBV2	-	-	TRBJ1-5	CASRGVGKGSNQPQHF	TGTGCCAGCAGGGGGGTGGGAAAGGGTAGCAATCAGCCCCAGCATTTT
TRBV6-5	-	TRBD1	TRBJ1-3	CASSLRDRAGNTIYF	TGTGCCAGCAGTTTACGGGACAGGGCTGGAAACACCATATATTTT
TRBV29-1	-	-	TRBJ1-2	CSVGRRGEGYTF	TGCAGCGTGGGGAGAAGGGGGGAGGGCTACACCTTC
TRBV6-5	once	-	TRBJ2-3	CASSYLDSTQYF	TGTGCCAGCAGTTACTTGGATTCGACGCAGTATTTT
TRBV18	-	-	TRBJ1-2	CASSPNGQGGYTF	TGTGCCAGCTCACCTAACGGGCAGGGCGGCTACACCTTC
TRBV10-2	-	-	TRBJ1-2	CASSEGFMSLGYTF	TGCGCCAGCAGTGAGGGGTTCATGAGCCTTGGCTACACCTTC
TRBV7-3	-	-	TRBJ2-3	CASSLGWAEDTQYF	TGTGCCAGCAGCTTGGGTTGGGCAGAGGATACGCAGTATTTT
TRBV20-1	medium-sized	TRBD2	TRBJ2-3	CSAGTRNTDTQYF	TGCAGTGCCGGGACTAGGAACACAGATACGCAGTATTTT
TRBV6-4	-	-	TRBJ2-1	CASSDSSGGDYNEQFF	TGTGCCAGCAGTGACTCGAGTGGGGGAGATTACAATGAGCAGTTCTTC
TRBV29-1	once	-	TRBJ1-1	CSVLNDRTTEAFF	TGCAGCGTTCTTAATGACAGGACCACTGAAGCTTTCTTT
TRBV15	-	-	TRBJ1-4	CATSREPIDRSNEKLFF	TGTGCCACCAGCAGAGAGCCCATCGACAGAAGTAATGAAAAACTGTTTTTT
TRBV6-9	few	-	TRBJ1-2	CASAGQLANYGYTF	TGTGCCAGCGCTGGCCAGCTAGCTAACTATGGCTACACCTTC
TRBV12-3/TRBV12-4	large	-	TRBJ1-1	CASRLTGYMNTEAFF	TGTGCCAGCAGGCTGACAGGTTACATGAACACTGAAGCTTTCTTT
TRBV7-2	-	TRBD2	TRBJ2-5	CASSKTSGGSETQYF	TGTGCCAGCAGCAAGACTAGCGGGGGGTCAGAGACCCAGTACTTC
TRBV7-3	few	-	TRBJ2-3	CASSLDSDTQYF	TGTGCCAGCAGCTTAGACTCCGATACGCAGTATTTT
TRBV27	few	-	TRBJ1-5	CASSLLGQPQHF	TGTGCCAGCAGTTTATTGGGCCAGCCCCAGCATTTT